Listed below are T cell receptor beta chains from one sample, sequenced in a study of PD-1 blockade in classical Hodgkin lymphoma. Data came from immunoSEQ multiplex PCR; TCRdb stores just in-frame clones and leaves some out. Of about 100,000 clones listed, 70% to 90% are singletons. The source material was peripheral blood mononuclear cells (PBMCs), sampled before the second cycle of nivolumab. The receptor source for this set is a human donor with classical Hodgkin lymphoma. The CDR3 runs from the conserved cysteine through the conserved F or W. Each record gives: CDR3 DNA, CDR3 protein, clone size, J gene, D gene, V gene. The D gene is left open where the match is weak. Rows give clone size only sometimes, using once, few, many, or a class for an expanded clone.

DNA: TGTGCCAGCAGCCGGACTAGCGGGAGGATTGGCAATGAGCAGTTCTTC
CDR3: CASSRTSGRIGNEQFF
size: NA
J: TRBJ2-1
D: TRBD2
V: TRBV7-2

DNA: TGTGCCAGCAGCTTCAGAGTCGGTTATAGCACAGATACGCAGTATTTT
CDR3: CASSFRVGYSTDTQYF
size: few
J: TRBJ2-3
D: NA
V: TRBV5-4

DNA: TGTGCCACCAGCAGAGATCGATCGTCATTAGCGGGAAATGAGCAGTTCTTC
CDR3: CATSRDRSSLAGNEQFF
size: NA
J: TRBJ2-1
D: TRBD2
V: TRBV15

DNA: TGTGCCTGGATCTTTACAGGGCTTGTGGGTGGCTACACCTTC
CDR3: CAWIFTGLVGGYTF
size: NA
J: TRBJ1-2
D: NA
V: TRBV30

DNA: TGTGCCAGCAGTGAAGCGGCAGGTGCATTGATCGATGAGCAGTTCTTC
CDR3: CASSEAAGALIDEQFF
size: NA
J: TRBJ2-1
D: NA
V: TRBV2

DNA: TGTGCCAGCAGTTACTCTCTAGCGGGGACCTACGAGCAGTACTTC
CDR3: CASSYSLAGTYEQYF
size: NA
J: TRBJ2-7
D: TRBD2
V: TRBV6-5

DNA: TGTGCCAGCAGCGCTTCCGGATCCAACCCCTATGGCTACACCTTC
CDR3: CASSASGSNPYGYTF
size: NA
J: TRBJ1-2
D: NA
V: TRBV7-9

DNA: TGTGCCAGCAGCTTTACGGAAGATACGCAGTATTTT
CDR3: CASSFTEDTQYF
size: NA
J: TRBJ2-3
D: NA
V: TRBV7-2

DNA: TGCGCCAGCAGCCAAGGTTCTAGCGGCACAGATACGCAGTATTTT
CDR3: CASSQGSSGTDTQYF
size: once
J: TRBJ2-3
D: NA
V: TRBV4-1

DNA: TGTGCCAGCAGCGGGACTAGCGAAGGCGGGGAGCTGTTTTTT
CDR3: CASSGTSEGGELFF
size: NA
J: TRBJ2-2
D: TRBD2
V: TRBV7-7

DNA: TGTGCCAGCAGTTACGAAGGGGATCGGGAGCAGTACTTC
CDR3: CASSYEGDREQYF
size: NA
J: TRBJ2-7
D: NA
V: TRBV6-5

DNA: TGCGCCAGCCGACGGGACAGGGATAACACTGAAGCTTTCTTT
CDR3: CASRRDRDNTEAFF
size: NA
J: TRBJ1-1
D: TRBD1
V: TRBV10-1

DNA: TGCGCCAGCAGCTTGGAGGCTAGCGGGAGGGCCAGGAATGAGCAGTTCTTC
CDR3: CASSLEASGRARNEQFF
size: once
J: TRBJ2-1
D: TRBD2
V: TRBV5-1

DNA: TGTGCCAGCAGTCTTAAGGACGGATACTCCTACGAGCAGTACTTC
CDR3: CASSLKDGYSYEQYF
size: NA
J: TRBJ2-7
D: NA
V: TRBV27

DNA: TGTGCCAGTAGTTTCTACCATCTCGGCTATGGCTACACCTTC
CDR3: CASSFYHLGYGYTF
size: NA
J: TRBJ1-2
D: NA
V: TRBV19

DNA: TGTGCCTACCCCCGCGCGGGGGGAGAAAAACTGTTTTTT
CDR3: CAYPRAGGEKLFF
size: NA
J: TRBJ1-4
D: NA
V: TRBV30

DNA: TGCGCCAGCTTTGACAGGTATGCTGAAGCTTTCTTT
CDR3: CASFDRYAEAFF
size: NA
J: TRBJ1-1
D: NA
V: TRBV5-1

DNA: TGTGCCAGCAGCGAGAGGACTAGCGGGAGGTACGAGCAGTACTTC
CDR3: CASSERTSGRYEQYF
size: NA
J: TRBJ2-7
D: TRBD2
V: TRBV5-4

DNA: TGTGCCAGCAGTCGCTTCGGGGCGAGCCTCTACAATGAGCAGTTCTTC
CDR3: CASSRFGASLYNEQFF
size: NA
J: TRBJ2-1
D: NA
V: TRBV28

DNA: TGTGCCATCAGTGAGACAGTACTGCTAAACAATGAGCAGTTCTTC
CDR3: CAISETVLLNNEQFF
size: NA
J: TRBJ2-1
D: NA
V: TRBV10-3

DNA: TGTGCCAGCAGCCCAGGGCAGAACACTGAAGCTTTCTTT
CDR3: CASSPGQNTEAFF
size: NA
J: TRBJ1-1
D: NA
V: TRBV28

DNA: TGTGCCAGCAGTTTCCGACTAGCTTATACGCAGTATTTT
CDR3: CASSFRLAYTQYF
size: NA
J: TRBJ2-3
D: TRBD2
V: TRBV28

DNA: TGCGCCAGCAGCTTGGGGTTTATAGGACAGGCCGGGTATGGCTACACCTTC
CDR3: CASSLGFIGQAGYGYTF
size: NA
J: TRBJ1-2
D: TRBD1
V: TRBV5-1

DNA: TGTGCCAGCAGCTTAGACCCCACAGGGACGTTCCACACAGATACGCAGTATTTT
CDR3: CASSLDPTGTFHTDTQYF
size: NA
J: TRBJ2-3
D: NA
V: TRBV7-9

DNA: TGCGCCAGCAGTGAGTCGGGGTGGACTGCCGAGCAGTACTTC
CDR3: CASSESGWTAEQYF
size: NA
J: TRBJ2-7
D: NA
V: TRBV10-1

DNA: TGTGCCAGCAGTTATCCGGGACTAGCGGGAGATCGTACCGGGGAGCTGTTTTTT
CDR3: CASSYPGLAGDRTGELFF
size: NA
J: TRBJ2-2
D: TRBD2
V: TRBV5-4

DNA: TGTGCCAGCAGCTTGAAACCTCTAGGTGGAACAGATACGCAGTATTTT
CDR3: CASSLKPLGGTDTQYF
size: NA
J: TRBJ2-3
D: NA
V: TRBV5-8

DNA: TGTGCTAGTGGTTTGGGAGATGTCCCTGGAAACACCATATATTTT
CDR3: CASGLGDVPGNTIYF
size: NA
J: TRBJ1-3
D: NA
V: TRBV12-5

DNA: TGTGCCAGTAGTACCCTAAGGGGGACCCAGTACTTC
CDR3: CASSTLRGTQYF
size: NA
J: TRBJ2-5
D: NA
V: TRBV19